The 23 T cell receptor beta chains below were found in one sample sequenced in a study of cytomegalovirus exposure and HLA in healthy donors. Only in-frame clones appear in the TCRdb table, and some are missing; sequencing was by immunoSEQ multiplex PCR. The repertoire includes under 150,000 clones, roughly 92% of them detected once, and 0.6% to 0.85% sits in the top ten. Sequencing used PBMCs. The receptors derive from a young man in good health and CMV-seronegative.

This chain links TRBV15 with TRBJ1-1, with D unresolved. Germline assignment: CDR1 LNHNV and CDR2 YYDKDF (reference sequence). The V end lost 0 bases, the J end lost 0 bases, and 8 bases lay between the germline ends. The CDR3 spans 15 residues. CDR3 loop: CATSRDRIMNTEAFF. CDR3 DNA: TGTGCCACCAGCAGAGACAGGATCATGAACACTGAAGCTTTCTTT. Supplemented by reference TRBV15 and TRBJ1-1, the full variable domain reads DAMVIQNPRYQVTQFGKPVTLSCSQTLNHNVMYWYQQKSSQAPKLLFHYYDKDFNNEADTPDNFQSRRPNTSFCFLDIRSPGLGDTAMYLCATSRDRIMNTEAFFGQGTRLTVV.

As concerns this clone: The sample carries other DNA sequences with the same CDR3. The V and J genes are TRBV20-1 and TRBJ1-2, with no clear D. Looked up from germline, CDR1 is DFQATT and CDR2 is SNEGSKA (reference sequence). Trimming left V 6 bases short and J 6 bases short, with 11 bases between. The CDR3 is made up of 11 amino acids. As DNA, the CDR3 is TGCAGTGCCCGGGGAACGGATGGCTACACCTTC. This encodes CSARGTDGYTF.

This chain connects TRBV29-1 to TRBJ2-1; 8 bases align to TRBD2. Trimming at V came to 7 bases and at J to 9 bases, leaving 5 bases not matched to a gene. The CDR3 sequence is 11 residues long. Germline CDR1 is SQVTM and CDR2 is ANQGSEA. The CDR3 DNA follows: TGCAGCGCAACCGGGGGGGGTGAGCAGTTCTTC. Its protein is CSATGGGEQFF.

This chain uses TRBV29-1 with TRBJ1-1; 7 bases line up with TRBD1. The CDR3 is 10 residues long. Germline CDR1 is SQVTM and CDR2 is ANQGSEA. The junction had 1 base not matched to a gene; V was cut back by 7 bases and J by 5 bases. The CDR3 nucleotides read TGCAGCGCAGGGGGAACTGAAGCTTTCTTT. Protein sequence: CSAGGTEAFF.

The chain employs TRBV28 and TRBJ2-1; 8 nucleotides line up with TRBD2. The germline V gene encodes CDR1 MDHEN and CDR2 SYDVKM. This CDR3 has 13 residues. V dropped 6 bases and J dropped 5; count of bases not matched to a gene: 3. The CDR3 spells CASSRGGHNEQFF. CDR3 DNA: TGTGCCAGCAGCCGCGGGGGGCACAATGAGCAGTTCTTC.

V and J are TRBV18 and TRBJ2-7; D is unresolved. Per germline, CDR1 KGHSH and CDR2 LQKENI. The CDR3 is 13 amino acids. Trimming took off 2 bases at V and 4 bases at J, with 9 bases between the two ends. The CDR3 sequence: CASSPGQEYEQYV. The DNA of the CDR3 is TGTGCCAGCTCACCAGGTCAGGAATACGAGCAGTACGTC.

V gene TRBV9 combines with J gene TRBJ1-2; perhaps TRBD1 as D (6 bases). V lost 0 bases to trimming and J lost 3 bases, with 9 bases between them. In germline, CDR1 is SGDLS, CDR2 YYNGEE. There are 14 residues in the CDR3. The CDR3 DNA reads TGTGCCAGCAGCGTAGGGGCAGGGGACTATGGCTACACCTTC. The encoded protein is CASSVGAGDYGYTF.

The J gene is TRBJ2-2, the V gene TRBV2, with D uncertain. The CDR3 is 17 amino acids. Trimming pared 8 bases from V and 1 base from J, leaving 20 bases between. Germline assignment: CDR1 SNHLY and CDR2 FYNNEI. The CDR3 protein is CASPIPDTLGNTGELFF. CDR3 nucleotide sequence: TGTGCCAGCCCCATTCCCGACACCCTCGGGAACACCGGGGAGCTGTTTTTT.

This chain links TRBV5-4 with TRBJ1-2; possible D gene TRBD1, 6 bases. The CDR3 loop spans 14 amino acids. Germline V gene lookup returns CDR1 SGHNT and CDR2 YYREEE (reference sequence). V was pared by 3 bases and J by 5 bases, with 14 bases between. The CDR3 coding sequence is TGTGCCAGCAGCTCCGGGACAAACAGATATGGCTACACCTTC. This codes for CASSSGTNRYGYTF. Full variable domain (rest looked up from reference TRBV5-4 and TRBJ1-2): ETGVTQSPTHLIKTRGQQVTLRCSSQSGHNTVSWYQQALGQGPQFIFQYYREEENGRGNFPPRFSGLQFPNYSSELNVNALELDDSALYLCASSSGTNRYGYTFGSGTRLTVV.

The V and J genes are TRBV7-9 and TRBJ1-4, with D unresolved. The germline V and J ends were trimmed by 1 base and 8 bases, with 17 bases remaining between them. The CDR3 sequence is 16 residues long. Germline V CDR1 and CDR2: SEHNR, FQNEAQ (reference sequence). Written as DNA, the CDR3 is TGTGCCAGCAGCTTAGTTTCGGTTTTTTCCGTCGAAAAACTGTTTTTT. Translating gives CASSLVSVFSVEKLFF.

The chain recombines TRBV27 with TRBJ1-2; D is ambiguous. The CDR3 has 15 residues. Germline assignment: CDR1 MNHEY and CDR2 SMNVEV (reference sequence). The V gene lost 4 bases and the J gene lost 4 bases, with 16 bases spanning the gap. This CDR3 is CASSYLPGALYGYTF. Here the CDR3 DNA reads TGTGCCAGCAGTTATTTGCCAGGTGCCCTCTATGGCTACACCTTC.

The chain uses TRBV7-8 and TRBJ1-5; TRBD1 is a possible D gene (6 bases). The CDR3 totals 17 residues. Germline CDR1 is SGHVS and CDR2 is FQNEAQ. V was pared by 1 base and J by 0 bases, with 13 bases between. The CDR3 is CASSLGNRVTSNQPQHF. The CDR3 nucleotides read TGTGCCAGCAGCTTAGGGAACAGGGTGACTAGCAATCAGCCCCAGCATTTT. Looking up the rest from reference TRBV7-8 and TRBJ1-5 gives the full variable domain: GAGVSQSPRYKVAKRGQDVALRCDPISGHVSLFWYQQALGQGPEFLTYFQNEAQLDKSGLPSDRFFAERPEGSVSTLKIQRTQQEDSAVYLCASSLGNRVTSNQPQHFGDGTRLSIL.

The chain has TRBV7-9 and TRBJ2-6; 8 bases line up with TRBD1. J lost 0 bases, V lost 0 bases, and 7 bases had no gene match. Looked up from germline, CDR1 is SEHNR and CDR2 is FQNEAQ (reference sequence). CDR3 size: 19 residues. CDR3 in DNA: TGTGCCAGCAGCTTAGCGTCAGGGGGCCCACCCTCTGGGGCCAACGTCCTGACTTTC. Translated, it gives CASSLASGGPPSGANVLTF.

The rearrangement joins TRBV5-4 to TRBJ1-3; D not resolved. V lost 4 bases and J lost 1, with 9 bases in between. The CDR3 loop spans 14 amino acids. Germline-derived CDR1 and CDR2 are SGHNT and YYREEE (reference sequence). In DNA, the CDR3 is TGTGCCAGCAGCCCCGGCAGGTCTGGAAACACCATATATTTT. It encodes CASSPGRSGNTIYF.

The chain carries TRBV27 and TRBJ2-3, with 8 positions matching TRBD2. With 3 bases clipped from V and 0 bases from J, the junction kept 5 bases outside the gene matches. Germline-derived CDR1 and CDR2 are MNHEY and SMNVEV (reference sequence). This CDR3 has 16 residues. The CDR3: CASSFNQRGSTDTQYF. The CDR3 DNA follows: TGTGCCAGCAGTTTTAACCAGCGGGGGAGCACAGATACGCAGTATTTT.

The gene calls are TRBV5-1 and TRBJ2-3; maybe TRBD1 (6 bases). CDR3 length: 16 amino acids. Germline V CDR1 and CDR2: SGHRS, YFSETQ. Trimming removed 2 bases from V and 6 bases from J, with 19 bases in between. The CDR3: CASSLSGHRASDTQYF. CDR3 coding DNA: TGCGCCAGCAGCTTATCCGGGCACAGGGCCTCCGATACGCAGTATTTT.

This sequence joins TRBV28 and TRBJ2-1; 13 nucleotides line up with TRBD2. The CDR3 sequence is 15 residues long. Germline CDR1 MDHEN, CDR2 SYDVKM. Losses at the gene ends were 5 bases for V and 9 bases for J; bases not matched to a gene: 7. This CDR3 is CASSPGLAGDFEQFF. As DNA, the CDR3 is TGTGCCAGCAGTCCTGGACTAGCGGGAGATTTTGAGCAGTTCTTC. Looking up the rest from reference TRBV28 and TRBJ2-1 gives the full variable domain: DVKVTQSSRYLVKRTGEKVFLECVQDMDHENMFWYRQDPGLGLRLIYFSYDVKMKEKGDIPEGYSVSREKKERFSLILESASTNQTSMYLCASSPGLAGDFEQFFGPGTRLTVL.

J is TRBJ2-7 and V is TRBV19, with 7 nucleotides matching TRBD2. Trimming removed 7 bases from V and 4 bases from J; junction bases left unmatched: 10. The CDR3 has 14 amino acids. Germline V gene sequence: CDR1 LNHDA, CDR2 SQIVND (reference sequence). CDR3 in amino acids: CASKWEGGGYEQYV. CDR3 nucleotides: TGTGCCAGTAAGTGGGAGGGAGGTGGATACGAGCAGTACGTC.

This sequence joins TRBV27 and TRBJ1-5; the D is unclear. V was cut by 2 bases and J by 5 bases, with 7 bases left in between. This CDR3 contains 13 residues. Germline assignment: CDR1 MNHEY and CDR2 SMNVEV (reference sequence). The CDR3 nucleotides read TGTGCCAGCAGTTTAGCACAATATCAGCCCCAGCATTTT. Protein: CASSLAQYQPQHF.

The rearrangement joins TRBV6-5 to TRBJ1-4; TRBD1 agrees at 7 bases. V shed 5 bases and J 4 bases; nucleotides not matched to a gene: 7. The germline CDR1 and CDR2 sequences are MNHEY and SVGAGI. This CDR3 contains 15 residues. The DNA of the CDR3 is TGTGCCAGCAGTGCACAGGGACAGTATAATGAAAAACTGTTTTTT. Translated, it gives CASSAQGQYNEKLFF.

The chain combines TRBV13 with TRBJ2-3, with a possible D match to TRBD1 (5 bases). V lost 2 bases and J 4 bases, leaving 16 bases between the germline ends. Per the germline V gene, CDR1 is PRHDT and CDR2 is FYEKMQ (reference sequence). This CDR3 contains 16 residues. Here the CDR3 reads CASSLRAGNGADTQYF. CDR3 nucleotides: TGTGCCAGCAGCTTACGGGCAGGGAATGGGGCAGATACGCAGTATTTT. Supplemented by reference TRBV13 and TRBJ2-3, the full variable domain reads AAGVIQSPRHLIKEKRETATLKCYPIPRHDTVYWYQQGPGQDPQFLISFYEKMQSDKGSIPDRFSAQQFSDYHSELNMSSLELGDSALYFCASSLRAGNGADTQYFGPGTRLTVL.

The CDR3 loop reads CASSPSSGGQYNEQFF. As DNA, the CDR3 is TGCGCCAGCAGCCCATCTAGCGGGGGGCAATACAATGAGCAGTTCTTC. The rearrangement joins TRBV5-1 to TRBJ2-1; 11 bases match TRBD2. This CDR3 region has 16 residues. CDR1 and CDR2 from the germline V gene are SGHRS and YFSETQ. With 4 bases clipped from V and 4 bases from J, the junction kept 7 bases outside the gene matches. Full variable domain (remainder filled in from reference TRBV5-1 and TRBJ2-1): KAGVTQTPRYLIKTRGQQVTLSCSPISGHRSVSWYQQTPGQGLQFLFEYFSETQRNKGNFPGRFSGRQFSNSRSEMNVSTLELGDSALYLCASSPSSGGQYNEQFFGPGTRLTVL.

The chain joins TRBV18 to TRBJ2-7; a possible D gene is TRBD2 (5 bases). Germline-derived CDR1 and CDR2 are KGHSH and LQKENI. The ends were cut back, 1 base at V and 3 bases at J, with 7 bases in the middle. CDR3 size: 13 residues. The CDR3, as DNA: TGTGCCAGCTCACCACAGGGAGACTACGAGCAGTACTTC. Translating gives CASSPQGDYEQYF. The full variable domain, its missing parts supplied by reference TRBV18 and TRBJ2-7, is NAGVMQNPRHLVRRRGQEARLRCSPMKGHSHVYWYRQLPEEGLKFMVYLQKENIIDESGMPKERFSAEFPKEGPSILRIQQVVRGDSAAYFCASSPQGDYEQYFGPGTRLTVT.